A selection of T cell receptor beta chains follows, all from one sample in a study of molecular identifiers for immune sequencing clone quantification. TCRdb reprocessed the PCR reads with MiXCR, giving one entry per CDR3 protein. The sample shows 250,000 to 350,000 distinct CDR3 sequences, about a fifth of them seen only once. Sequenced material: naive CD8+ T cells from blood, with Jurkat cell RNA spiked in. Receptors were obtained from a human donor in good health. Some libraries in this study had Jurkat cell RNA spiked in. Both conserved end residues are part of each CDR3. The D gene is left open where the match is weak. Rows give clone size only sometimes, using once, few, many, or a class for an expanded clone.

>TRBV4-3|15|-|TRBJ2-7|TRBD1
TGCGCCAGCAGCCCCGGGACAGGGAACTCCTACGAGCAGTACTTC
CASSPGTGNSYEQYF
>TRBV2|15|many|TRBJ2-1|TRBD1
TGTGCCAGCAGTGAATGGGACAGCTCCTACAATGAGCAGTTCTTC
CASSEWDSSYNEQFF
>TRBV28|15|many|TRBJ2-7|TRBD2
TGTGCCAGCACTCTAGCGGAGGTCGGGTATTACGAGCAGTACTTC
CASTLAEVGYYEQYF
>TRBV9|15|few|TRBJ2-7|TRBD2
TGTGCCAGCAGCCTGGGGACTAGCGGAAACTACGAGCAGTACTTC
CASSLGTSGNYEQYF
>TRBV4-1|15|-|TRBJ1-1|TRBD1
TGCGCCCGCAGGCGGGACAGGTGGACGGACACTGAAGCTTTCTTT
CARRRDRWTDTEAFF
>TRBV13|14|many|TRBJ2-1|-
TGTGCCAGCAGCTCCCGGGACTCACCCAATGAGCAGTTCTTC
CASSSRDSPNEQFF
>TRBV30|15|few|TRBJ2-4|TRBD2
TGTGCCTGGGGGGGACTAGCTCTAGCCAAAAACATTCAGTACTTC
CAWGGLALAKNIQYF
>TRBV24-1|12|many|TRBJ2-1|-
TGTGCCACCAGTGATGTCGACAGGATGCAGTTCTTC
CATSDVDRMQFF
>TRBV5-1|13|many|TRBJ1-1|-
TGCGCCAGCAGCTTAGACAGTTCTCCTGAAGCTTTCTTT
CASSLDSSPEAFF
>TRBV7-6|15|many|TRBJ1-1|TRBD1
TGTGCCAGCAGCTTAAGTACGGACAGGTTCACTGAAGCTTTCTTT
CASSLSTDRFTEAFF
>TRBV6-2/TRBV6-3|19|-|TRBJ1-1|TRBD1
TGTGCCAGCAGTTACCTCCCAGGAGACGAACAGGGGATCGACACTGAAGCTTTCTTT
CASSYLPGDEQGIDTEAFF
>TRBV5-1|18|many|TRBJ2-6|-
TGCGCCAGCAGCTCTACCGGGGCAGCAGGGTCTGGGGCCAACGTCCTGACTTTC
CASSSTGAAGSGANVLTF
>TRBV7-9|12|many|TRBJ2-3|-
TGTGCCAGCAGCCTAATACCAGATACGCAGTATTTT
CASSLIPDTQYF
>TRBV10-2|15|-|TRBJ2-4|-
TGCGCCAGCAGTCAAACCTCATTAGCCAAAAACATTCAGTACTTC
CASSQTSLAKNIQYF
>TRBV20-1|15|-|TRBJ2-7|TRBD2
TGCAGTGCTGTGCGGGGAGCGGGGGGGAAGGACGAGCAGTACTTC
CSAVRGAGGKDEQYF
>TRBV7-2|16|few|TRBJ2-7|TRBD1
TGTGCCAGCAGCTTAACGCGTGGGTCAGGGGGCTACGAGCAGTACTTC
CASSLTRGSGGYEQYF
>TRBV7-8|15|few|TRBJ2-5|-
TGTGCCAGCAGCTCAGTAGCGGTTGTGAAAGAGACCCAGTACTTC
CASSSVAVVKETQYF
>TRBV10-1|17|few|TRBJ2-2|TRBD1
TGCGCCAGCAGTGAGGGGGGGACAGGGGCGTTCACCGGGGAGCTGTTTTTT
CASSEGGTGAFTGELFF
>TRBV7-9|16|-|TRBJ2-1|TRBD2
TGTGCCAGCAGCGCGAGTCGTCTAGCGGGGGTGTATGAGCAGTTCTTC
CASSASRLAGVYEQFF
>TRBV4-1|16|many|TRBJ1-1|TRBD1
TGCGCCAGCAGCCAAGAATATACAGGGGGCTTGACTGAAGCTTTCTTT
CASSQEYTGGLTEAFF
>TRBV2|14|many|TRBJ1-1|-
TGTGCCAGCAGTGTTTCAGGCTTGAACACTGAAGCTTTCTTT
CASSVSGLNTEAFF
>TRBV28|13|many|TRBJ2-7|-
TGTGCCAGCCTCCGGGACAACCGGAACGAGCAGTACTTC
CASLRDNRNEQYF
>TRBV5-8|14|many|TRBJ1-5|-
TGTGCCAGCAGCTTGTGGGGATATGGGCAGCCCCAGCATTTT
CASSLWGYGQPQHF
>TRBV12-3/TRBV12-4|15|few|TRBJ2-3|TRBD2
TGTGCCAGCAGCTTTAGCGGGGGTCGCACAGATACGCAGTATTTT
CASSFSGGRTDTQYF
>TRBV24-1|15|many|TRBJ2-5|TRBD2
TGTGCCACCAGTGATCGGACTAGCGGGAGTCAGACCCAGTACTTC
CATSDRTSGSQTQYF
>TRBV29-1|12|many|TRBJ2-1|-
TGCAGCGTCAGATTGGACAGCAATGAGCAGTTCTTC
CSVRLDSNEQFF
>TRBV19|14|few|TRBJ2-7|-
TGTGCCAGTAGTGGCGGACTCAGGACCTACGAGCAGTACTTC
CASSGGLRTYEQYF
>TRBV19|12|many|TRBJ1-2|TRBD1
TGTGCCAGTAGTCTGGGACAGGGGGTCAACACCTTC
CASSLGQGVNTF
>TRBV6-7|14|few|TRBJ1-1|-
TGTGCCAGCAATGGGAAGAACCTGAACACTGAAGCTTTCTTT
CASNGKNLNTEAFF